This T cell receptor beta chain was identified during a study of tumor-infiltrating lymphocytes in primary liver carcinoma. Across the whole study: Roughly 3.5 to 7.5 million productive TCRbeta reads came from each sample, comparable across tissue types.

As for this clonotype: At one boundary the junction diverges from the germline segment, which might be a read error.

CDR1 and CDR2 (germline): MNHEY, SVGAGI. This CDR3 has 12 amino acids. The researchers obtained blood RNA from unsorted whole blood and also extracted germline DNA. What was collected before surgery was around 4 milliliters of peripheral blood. A primer matching the constant region was used to make TCR beta cDNA from 500 to 650 ng of total RNA. Investigators got TCR beta libraries out of three nested multiplex PCR rounds, done with slightly modified ARM-PCR. Rounds one and two of PCR, each of about 10 cycles, were primed with TRBV1-TRBV30 forward primers and a C-beta reverse primer. TCRdb redid the calling of the multiplex PCR reads with MiXCR, one entry per CDR3 protein. The sample includes hundreds of thousands of distinct CDR3 sequences, 50% to 60% seen only once; the top ten take about 15%.

Sequencing was performed on peripheral blood. This rearrangement joins TRBV6-5 to TRBJ1-1; perhaps TRBD1 as D (5 bases). The clonotype originates from a woman in her twenties or thirties with primary liver carcinoma and hepatitis B virus infection. CDR3 in amino acids: CASSYSDTDAFF. The CDR3 DNA reads as TGTGCCAGCAGTTATTCGGACACTGATGCTTTCTTT.